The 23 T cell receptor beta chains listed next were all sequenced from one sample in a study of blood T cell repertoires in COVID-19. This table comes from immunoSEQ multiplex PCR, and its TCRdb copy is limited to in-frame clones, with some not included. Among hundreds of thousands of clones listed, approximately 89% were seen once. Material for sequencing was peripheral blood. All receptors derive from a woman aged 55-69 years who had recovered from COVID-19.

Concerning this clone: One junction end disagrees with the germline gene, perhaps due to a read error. CDR3 loop: CASSPGRAGNTIYF. The CDR3 DNA is TGTGCTAGCAGCCCGGGGAGGGCGGGAAACACCATATATTTT. This chain links TRBV7-7 with TRBJ1-3, with D uncertain. This CDR3 is 14 amino acids long. CDR1 and CDR2 (germline): SSHAT, FNYEAQ (reference sequence).

CDR3 amino acids: CASSQGTGSSQPQHF. For the CDR3, the DNA is TGTGCCAGCAGCCAGGGAACAGGGTCCAGTCAGCCCCAGCATTTT. This rearrangement joins TRBV3-1 (or the pseudogene TRBV3-2) to TRBJ1-5, with D tentatively TRBD1 (6 bases). This CDR3 has 15 residues. V was cut by 3 bases and J by 6 bases, with 15 bases left in between. Per the germline V gene, CDR1 is LGHDT and CDR2 is YNNKEL (reference sequence).

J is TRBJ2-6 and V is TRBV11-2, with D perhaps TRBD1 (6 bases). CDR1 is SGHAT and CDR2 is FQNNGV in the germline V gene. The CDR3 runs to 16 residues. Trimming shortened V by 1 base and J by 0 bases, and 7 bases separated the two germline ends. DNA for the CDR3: TGTGCCAGCAGCTTAGCCAGGGGCTCTGGGGCCAACGTCCTGACTTTC. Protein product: CASSLARGSGANVLTF.

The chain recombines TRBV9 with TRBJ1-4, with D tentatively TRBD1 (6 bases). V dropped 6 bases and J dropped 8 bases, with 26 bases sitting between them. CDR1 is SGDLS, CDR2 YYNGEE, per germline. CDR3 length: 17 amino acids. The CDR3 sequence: CASMGVPRDTYEEKLFF. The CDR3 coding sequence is TGTGCCAGCATGGGAGTCCCCAGGGACACTTATGAGGAAAAACTGTTTTTT.

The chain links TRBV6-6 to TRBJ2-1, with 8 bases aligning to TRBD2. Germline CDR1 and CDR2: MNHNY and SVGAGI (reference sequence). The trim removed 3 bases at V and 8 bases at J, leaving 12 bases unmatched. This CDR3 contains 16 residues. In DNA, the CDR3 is TGTGCCAGCAGTTATATGGCTAGCGGGTATAGCTATGAGCAGTTCTTC. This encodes CASSYMASGYSYEQFF.

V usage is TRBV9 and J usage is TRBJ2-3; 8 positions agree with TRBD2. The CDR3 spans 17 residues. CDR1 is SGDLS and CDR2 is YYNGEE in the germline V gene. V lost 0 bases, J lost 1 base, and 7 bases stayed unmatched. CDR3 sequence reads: CASSVEYGRGGTDTQYF. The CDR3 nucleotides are TGTGCCAGCAGCGTAGAGTACGGGAGGGGGGGCACAGATACGCAGTATTTT.

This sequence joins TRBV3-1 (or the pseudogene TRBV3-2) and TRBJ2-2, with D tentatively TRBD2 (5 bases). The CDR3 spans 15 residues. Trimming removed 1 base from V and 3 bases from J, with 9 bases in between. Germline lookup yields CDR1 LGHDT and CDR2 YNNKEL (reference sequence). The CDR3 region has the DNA TGTGCCAGCAGCCAAGTTTCCGGGGACACCGGGGAGCTGTTTTTT. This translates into CASSQVSGDTGELFF.

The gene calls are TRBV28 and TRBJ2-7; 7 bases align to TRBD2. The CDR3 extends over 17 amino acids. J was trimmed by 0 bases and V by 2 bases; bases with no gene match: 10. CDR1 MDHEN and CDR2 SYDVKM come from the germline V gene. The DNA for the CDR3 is TGTGCCAGCAGTTTACGGGCTAGCGGTACCCTCTCCTACGAGCAGTACTTC. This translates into CASSLRASGTLSYEQYF.

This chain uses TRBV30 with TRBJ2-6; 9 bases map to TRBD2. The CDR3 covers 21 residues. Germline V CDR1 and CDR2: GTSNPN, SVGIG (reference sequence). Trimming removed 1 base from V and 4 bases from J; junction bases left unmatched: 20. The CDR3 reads CAWSAPLGLAGATRGANVLTF. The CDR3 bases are TGTGCCTGGAGTGCCCCTCTGGGATTAGCGGGGGCCACGCGGGGGGCCAACGTCCTGACTTTC.

The CDR3: CAISSIRGGTEAFF. Written as DNA, the CDR3 is TGTGCCATCAGTTCCATCAGGGGCGGAACTGAAGCTTTCTTT. The chain combines TRBV10-3 with TRBJ1-1; tentative D call: TRBD1 (6 bases). Germline V lookup: CDR1 ENHRY, CDR2 SYGVKD. Trimming removed 5 bases at V and 5 bases at J, with 15 bases between. The CDR3 has 14 residues.

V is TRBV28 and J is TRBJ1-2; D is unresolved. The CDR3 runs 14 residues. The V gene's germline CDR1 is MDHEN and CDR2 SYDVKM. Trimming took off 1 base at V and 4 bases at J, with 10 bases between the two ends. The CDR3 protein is CASSLLSDTYGYTF. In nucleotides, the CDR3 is TGTGCCAGCAGTTTATTGTCTGACACCTATGGCTACACCTTC.

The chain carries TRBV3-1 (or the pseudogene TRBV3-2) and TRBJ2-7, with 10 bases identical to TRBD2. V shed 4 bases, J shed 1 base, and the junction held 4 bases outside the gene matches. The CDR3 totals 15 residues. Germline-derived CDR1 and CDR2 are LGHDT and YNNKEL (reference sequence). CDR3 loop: CASSPELAGSYEQYF. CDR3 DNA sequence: TGTGCCAGCAGCCCCGAACTAGCGGGGTCCTACGAGCAGTACTTC.

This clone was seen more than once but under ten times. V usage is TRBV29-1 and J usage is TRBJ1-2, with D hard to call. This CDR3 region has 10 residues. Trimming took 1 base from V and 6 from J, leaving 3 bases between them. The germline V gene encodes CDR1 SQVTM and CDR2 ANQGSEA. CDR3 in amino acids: CSVEANGYTF. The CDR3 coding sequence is TGCAGCGTTGAAGCTAATGGCTACACCTTC. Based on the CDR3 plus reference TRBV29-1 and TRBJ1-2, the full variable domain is SAVISQKPSRDICQRGTSLTIQCQVDSQVTMMFWYRQQPGQSLTLIATANQGSEATYESGFVIDKFPISRPNLTFSTLTVSNMSPEDSSIYLCSVEANGYTFGSGTRLTVV.

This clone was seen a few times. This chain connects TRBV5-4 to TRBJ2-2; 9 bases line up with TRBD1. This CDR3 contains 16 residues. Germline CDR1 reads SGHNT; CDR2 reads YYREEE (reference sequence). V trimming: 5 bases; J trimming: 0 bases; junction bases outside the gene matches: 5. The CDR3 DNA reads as TGTGCCAGCAGTCAGGACAGGGGCGCGAACACCGGGGAGCTGTTTTTT. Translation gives CASSQDRGANTGELFF.

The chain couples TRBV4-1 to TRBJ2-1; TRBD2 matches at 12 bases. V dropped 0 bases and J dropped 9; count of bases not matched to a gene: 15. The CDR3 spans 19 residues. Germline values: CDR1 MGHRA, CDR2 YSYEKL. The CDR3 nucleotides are TGCGCCAGCAGCCAAGAACGGCCCAATCTAGCGGGGGGGCTCGGTGAGCAGTTCTTC. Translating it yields CASSQERPNLAGGLGEQFF.

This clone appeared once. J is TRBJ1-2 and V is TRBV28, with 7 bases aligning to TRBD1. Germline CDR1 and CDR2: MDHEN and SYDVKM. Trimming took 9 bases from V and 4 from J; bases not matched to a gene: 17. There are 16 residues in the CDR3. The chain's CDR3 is CASARVGRQGGYGYTF. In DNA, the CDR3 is TGTGCCAGTGCCCGGGTTGGCCGACAGGGTGGCTATGGCTACACCTTC.

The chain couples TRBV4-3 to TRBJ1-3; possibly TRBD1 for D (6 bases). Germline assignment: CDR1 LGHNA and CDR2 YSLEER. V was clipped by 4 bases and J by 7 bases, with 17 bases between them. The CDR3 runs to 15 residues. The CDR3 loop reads CASSPGHQDLNTIYF. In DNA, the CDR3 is TGCGCCAGCAGCCCGGGACACCAGGACCTGAACACCATATATTTT.

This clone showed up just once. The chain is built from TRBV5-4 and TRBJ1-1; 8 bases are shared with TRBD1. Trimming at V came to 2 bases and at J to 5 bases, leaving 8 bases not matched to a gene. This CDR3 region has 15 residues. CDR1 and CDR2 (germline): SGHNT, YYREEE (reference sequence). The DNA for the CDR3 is TGTGCCAGCAGCTTTTTAGACAGGGGACTGACTGAAGCTTTCTTT. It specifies CASSFLDRGLTEAFF.

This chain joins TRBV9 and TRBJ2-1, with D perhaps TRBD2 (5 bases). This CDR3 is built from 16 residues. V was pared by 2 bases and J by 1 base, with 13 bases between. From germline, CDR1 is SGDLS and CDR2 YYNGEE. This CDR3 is CASSVLGGPSYNEQFF. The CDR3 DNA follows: TGTGCCAGCAGCGTGCTGGGCGGGCCGTCCTACAATGAGCAGTTCTTC.

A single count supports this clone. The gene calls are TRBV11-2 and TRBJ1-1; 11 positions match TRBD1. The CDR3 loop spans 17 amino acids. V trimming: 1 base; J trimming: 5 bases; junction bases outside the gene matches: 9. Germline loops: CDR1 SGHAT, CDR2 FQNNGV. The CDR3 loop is CASSLGTGGFRSTEAFF. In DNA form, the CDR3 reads TGTGCCAGCAGCTTAGGGACAGGGGGCTTCCGAAGTACTGAAGCTTTCTTT. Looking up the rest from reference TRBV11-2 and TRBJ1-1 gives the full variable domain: EAGVAQSPRYKIIEKRQSVAFWCNPISGHATLYWYQQILGQGPKLLIQFQNNGVVDDSQLPKDRFSAERLKGVDSTLKIQPAKLEDSAVYLCASSLGTGGFRSTEAFFGQGTRLTVV.

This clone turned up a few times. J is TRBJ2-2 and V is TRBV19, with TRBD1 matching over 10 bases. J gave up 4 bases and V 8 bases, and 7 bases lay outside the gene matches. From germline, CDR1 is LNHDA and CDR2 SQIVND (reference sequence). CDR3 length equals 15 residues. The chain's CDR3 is CASQTGTGVTGELFF. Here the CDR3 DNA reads TGTGCCAGTCAAACTGGGACAGGGGTCACCGGGGAGCTGTTTTTT.

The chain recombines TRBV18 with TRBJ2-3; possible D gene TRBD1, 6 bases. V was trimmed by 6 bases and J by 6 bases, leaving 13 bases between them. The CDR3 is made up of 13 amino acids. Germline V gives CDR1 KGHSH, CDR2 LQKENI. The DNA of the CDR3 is TGTGCCAGCTCCCCCCACAGGGCTGATACGCAGTATTTT. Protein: CASSPHRADTQYF.

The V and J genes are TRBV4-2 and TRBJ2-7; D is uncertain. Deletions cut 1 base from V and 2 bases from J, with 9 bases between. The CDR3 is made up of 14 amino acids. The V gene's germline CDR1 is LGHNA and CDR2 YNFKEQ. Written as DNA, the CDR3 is TGTGCCAGCAGCCAAGCCTCTCCGGCCTACGAGCAGTACTTC. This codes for CASSQASPAYEQYF.